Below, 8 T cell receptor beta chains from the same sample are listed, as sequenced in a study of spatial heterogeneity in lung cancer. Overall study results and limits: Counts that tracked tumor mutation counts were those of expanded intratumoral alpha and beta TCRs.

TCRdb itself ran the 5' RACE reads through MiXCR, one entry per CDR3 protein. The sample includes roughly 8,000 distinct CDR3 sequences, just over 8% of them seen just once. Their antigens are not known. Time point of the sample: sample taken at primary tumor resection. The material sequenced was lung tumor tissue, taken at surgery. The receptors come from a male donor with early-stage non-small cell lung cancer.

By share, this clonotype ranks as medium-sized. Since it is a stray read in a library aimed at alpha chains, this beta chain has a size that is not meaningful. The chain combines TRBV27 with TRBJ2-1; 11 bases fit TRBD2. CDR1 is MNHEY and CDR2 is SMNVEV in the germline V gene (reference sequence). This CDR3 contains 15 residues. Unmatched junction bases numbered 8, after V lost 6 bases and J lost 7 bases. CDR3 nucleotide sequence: TGTGCCAGCAGCCCACTAGCGGGGGACCTAAATGAGCAGTTCTTC. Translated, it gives CASSPLAGDLNEQFF.

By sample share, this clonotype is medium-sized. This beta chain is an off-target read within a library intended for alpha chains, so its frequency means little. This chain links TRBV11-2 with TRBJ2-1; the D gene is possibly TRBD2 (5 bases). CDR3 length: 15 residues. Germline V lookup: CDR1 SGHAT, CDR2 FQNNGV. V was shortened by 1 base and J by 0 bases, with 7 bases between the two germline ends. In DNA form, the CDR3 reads TGTGCCAGCAGCTTAGCGCTAGCCTCCTACAATGAGCAGTTCTTC. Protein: CASSLALASYNEQFF.

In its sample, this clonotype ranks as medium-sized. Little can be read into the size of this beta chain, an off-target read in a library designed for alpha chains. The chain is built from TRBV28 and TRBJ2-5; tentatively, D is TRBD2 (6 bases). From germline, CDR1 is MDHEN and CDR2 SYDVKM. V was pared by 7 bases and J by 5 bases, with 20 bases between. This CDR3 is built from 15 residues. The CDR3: CASTQSGTLAETQYF. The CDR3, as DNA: TGTGCCAGCACCCAAAGTGGGACTCTCGCGGAGACCCAGTACTTC.

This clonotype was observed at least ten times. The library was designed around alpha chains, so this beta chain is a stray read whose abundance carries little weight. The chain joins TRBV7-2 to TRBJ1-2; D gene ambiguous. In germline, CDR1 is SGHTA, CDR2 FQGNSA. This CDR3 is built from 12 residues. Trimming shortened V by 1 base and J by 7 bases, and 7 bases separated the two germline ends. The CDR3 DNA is TGTGCCAGCAGCTTAGACCGTTCTGGCTACACCTTC. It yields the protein CASSLDRSGYTF. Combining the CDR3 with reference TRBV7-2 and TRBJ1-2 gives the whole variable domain GAGVSQSPSNKVTEKGKDVELRCDPISGHTALYWYRQSLGQGLEFLIYFQGNSAPDKSGLPSDRFSAERTGGSVSTLTIQRTQQEDSAVYLCASSLDRSGYTFGSGTRLTVV.

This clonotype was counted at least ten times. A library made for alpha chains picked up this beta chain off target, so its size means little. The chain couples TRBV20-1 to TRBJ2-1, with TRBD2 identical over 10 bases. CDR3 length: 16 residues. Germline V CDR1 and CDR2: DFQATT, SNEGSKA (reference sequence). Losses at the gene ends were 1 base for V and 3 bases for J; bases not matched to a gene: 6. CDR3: CSARGTSGNIYNEQFF. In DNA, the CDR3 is TGCAGTGCTAGAGGAACTAGCGGGAATATCTACAATGAGCAGTTCTTC.

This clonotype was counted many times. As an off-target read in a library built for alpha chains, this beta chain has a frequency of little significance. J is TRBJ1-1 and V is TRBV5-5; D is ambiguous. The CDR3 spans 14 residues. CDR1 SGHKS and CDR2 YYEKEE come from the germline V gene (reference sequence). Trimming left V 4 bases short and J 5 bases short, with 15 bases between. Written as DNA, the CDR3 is TGTGCCAGCAGCCTGCTACACAGTGGAACTGAAGCTTTCTTT. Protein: CASSLLHSGTEAFF.

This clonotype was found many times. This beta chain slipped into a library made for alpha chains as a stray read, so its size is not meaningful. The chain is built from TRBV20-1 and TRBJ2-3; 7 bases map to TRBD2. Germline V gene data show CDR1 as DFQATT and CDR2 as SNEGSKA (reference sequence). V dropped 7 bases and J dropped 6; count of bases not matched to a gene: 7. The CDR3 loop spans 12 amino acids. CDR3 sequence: CSVLTSADTQYF. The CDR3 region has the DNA TGCAGTGTTCTTACTAGCGCGGATACGCAGTATTTT.

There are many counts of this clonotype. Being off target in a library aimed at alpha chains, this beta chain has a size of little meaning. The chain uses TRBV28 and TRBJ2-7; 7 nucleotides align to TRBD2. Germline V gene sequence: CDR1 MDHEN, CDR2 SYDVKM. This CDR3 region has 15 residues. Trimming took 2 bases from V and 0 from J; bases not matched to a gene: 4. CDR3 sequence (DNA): TGTGCCAGCAGTTTAGCGGGAGCCCTCTCCTACGAGCAGTACTTC. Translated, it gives CASSLAGALSYEQYF.